The 30 T cell receptor beta chains presented below share a single source sample, sequenced in a study of tumor-infiltrating lymphocytes in primary liver carcinoma. A constant-region primer primed TCR beta cDNA synthesis from roughly 510 ng of total RNA. Slightly modified ARM-PCR with three nested multiplex PCR rounds yielded TCR beta libraries. PCR rounds one and two used TRBV1-TRBV30 forward primers with a C-beta reverse primer for around 11 cycles each. MiXCR, run by TCRdb on the multiplex PCR reads, gives a single entry per CDR3 protein. The sample contains roughly 20,000 distinct CDR3 sequences, roughly 70% of which appear only once. Between roughly 18 and 30 mg of unsorted bulk tissue served as the source from which RNA and DNA were co-extracted. Sequencing used liver tumor tissue from sampling region 1. The sample's subset: tumor region T1, superior pole. All receptors come from a man between 40 and 49 years old with primary liver carcinoma and hepatitis B virus infection.

A note on this clonotype: Germline is not matched at one junction end, which may reflect a read error. J is TRBJ2-2 and V is TRBV7-8; TRBD2 is a possible D gene (6 bases). This CDR3 has 17 residues. Germline V lookup: CDR1 SGHVS, CDR2 FQNEAQ. The CDR3, as DNA: TGTGCCAGCAATTCGCGGGGCCACACGCCGAAGACCGGAGAGCTGTTTTTT. Translation: CASNSRGHTPKTGELFF.

This clonotype occurred many times. The V gene is TRBV13, the J gene TRBJ2-1; 10 bases match TRBD2. CDR1 is PRHDT and CDR2 is FYEKMQ in the germline V gene (reference sequence). The CDR3 length is 19 residues. V was clipped by 5 bases and J by 7 bases; unmatched bases: 20. CDR3 bases: TGTGCCAGCAGCCCCCCGACCGGGACTAGCGCCCGAAACGTGAATGAGCAGTTCTTC. This sequence encodes CASSPPTGTSARNVNEQFF.

The table lists this clonotype with a count of one. It is likely a read error, because the conserved phenylalanine at the end of the CDR3 is missing. This chain connects TRBV18 to TRBJ2-5; TRBD2 aligns across 7 bases. V gave up 4 bases and J gave up 1 base; unmatched junction bases: 6. The CDR3 runs to 15 residues. Germline V gives CDR1 KGHSH, CDR2 LQKENI. The CDR3 loop reads CASSLQRETQETQYL. CDR3 in DNA: TGTGCCAGCTCACTTCAGCGGGAAACCCAAGAGACCCAGTACTTA.

The chain joins TRBV28 to TRBJ2-5, with D uncertain. V dropped 11 bases and J dropped 5 bases, with 12 bases sitting between them. The germline CDR1 and CDR2 sequences are MDHEN and SYDVKM. The CDR3 is 11 amino acids. Here the CDR3 DNA reads TGTGCCTGCAATAATCCGGAGACCCAGTACTTC. Its translation: CACNNPETQYF.

V gene TRBV18 combines with J gene TRBJ2-7; 8 bases line up with TRBD2. Germline CDR1 and CDR2: KGHSH and LQKENI. CDR3 length: 16 residues. J lost 2 bases, V lost 5 bases, and 11 bases had no gene match. The CDR3 protein is CASSSTGGTRPYEQYF. The DNA of the CDR3 is TGTGCCAGCTCATCAACCGGAGGGACTAGGCCCTACGAGCAGTACTTC.

With respect to this clonotype: Sequence at one end of the junction differs from germline and may be a read error. The chain uses TRBV29-1 and TRBJ2-5; 12 nucleotides align to TRBD1. Per the germline V gene, CDR1 is SQVTM and CDR2 is ANQGSEA. This CDR3 spans 15 amino acids. The CDR3 sequence: CNIEGDRGRSETQHF. The CDR3 DNA reads TGCAACATTGAAGGGGACAGGGGGCGGTCAGAGACCCAGCACTTC.

Points on this clonotype: This may stem from a read error, because a much larger clone lies one nucleotide away. The chain carries TRBV6-2 or TRBV6-3 and TRBJ2-5; the match to TRBD2 covers 8 bases. This CDR3 is 14 amino acids long. CDR1 is MNHEY, CDR2 SVGEGT, per germline. CDR3 sequence: CDSSQSGSSKTQYF. The CDR3 DNA reads TGTGACAGCAGCCAAAGCGGGAGTTCGAAGACCCAGTACTTC.

On this clonotype itself: The junction differs from germline at one of its ends, possibly a read error. V and J are TRBV6-6 and TRBJ2-7, with a possible D match to TRBD1 (6 bases). The CDR3 extends over 16 amino acids. The germline V gene encodes CDR1 MNHNY and CDR2 SVGAGI (reference sequence). CDR3 sequence (DNA): TGTACCAGCAGTTACCTACGAAGGGGGATTACCTACGAGCAGTACTTC. Amino acids: CTSSYLRRGITYEQYF.

On this clonotype itself: An end of the junction differs from the germline gene, which may be a read error. This sequence joins TRBV11-2 and TRBJ2-7, with a tentative D call TRBD1 (6 bases). Per the germline V gene, CDR1 is SGHAT and CDR2 is FQNNGV. The CDR3 is 14 residues long. The CDR3 spells CVSGSGHGAYEQYF. For the CDR3, the DNA is TGTGTCAGCGGCTCGGGACATGGGGCATACGAGCAGTACTTC.

This clonotype came up a few times. One base away lies a much larger clone, so this may be a sequencing read error. The CDR3 region has the DNA TGTACCAGCAGCGCTATAACTGCAGGCTTAGCCTACGAGCAGTACTTC. Translating it yields CTSSAITAGLAYEQYF. The chain links TRBV7-9 to TRBJ2-7; D gene uncertain. Germline CDR1 and CDR2: SEHNR and FQNEAQ (reference sequence). There are 16 residues in the CDR3.

This clonotype was counted at least ten times. The V gene is TRBV11-3, the J gene TRBJ2-3, with a weak D call TRBD2 (6 bases). The germline V gene encodes CDR1 SGHNT and CDR2 YENEEA. V was trimmed by 2 bases and J by 3 bases, leaving 12 bases between them. This CDR3 comprises 15 residues. The CDR3 reads CASSLRRGRTDTQYF. CDR3 nucleotides: TGTGCCAGCAGCTTAAGGAGGGGACGAACAGATACGCAGTATTTT.

Note on this clonotype: The final CDR3 position lacks the conserved phenylalanine or tryptophan, pointing to a likely read error. The DNA is omitted, as the CDR3 cannot be located on it reliably, and the CDR3 follows TCRdb's listing. This chain connects TRBV4-3 to TRBJ2-7; the D call in the table, TRBD2, was not verified against the DNA. In germline, CDR1 is LGHNA, CDR2 YSLEER. Both ends counted, the CDR3 spans 15 residues. The CDR3 loop is CASSQDRETPSEQYL.

About this clonotype itself: A single base separates this from a much larger clone, so it may be a read error. V and J are TRBV7-9 and TRBJ2-5; D could derive from TRBD1 or TRBD2 (7 bases each). The CDR3 spans 15 residues. Germline CDR1 is SEHNR and CDR2 is FQNEAQ (reference sequence). For the CDR3, the DNA is TGTGCCAGCAGCAGCAGGGGGGGACTCCAGGAGACCCAGCACTTC. It encodes CASSSRGGLQETQHF.

This clonotype was picked up many times. The rearrangement uses TRBV5-1 and TRBJ2-7, with 7 bases matching TRBD1. The CDR3 sequence is 14 residues long. The V segment lost 0 bases and the J segment 4 bases; nucleotides outside the gene matches: 4. Germline V lookup: CDR1 SGHRS, CDR2 YFSETQ. CDR3 DNA sequence: TGCGCCAGCAGCTTGGAGGACAGGTCGTACGAGCAGTACTTC. It is translated as CASSLEDRSYEQYF.

Points on this clonotype: Since a much larger clone is just one base distant, this may be a read error. The chain is built from TRBV6-6 and TRBJ1-6, with a tentative D call TRBD1 (5 bases). The germline V gene encodes CDR1 MNHNY and CDR2 SVGAGI (reference sequence). The CDR3 length is 17 residues. The V and J ends lost 5 bases and 7 bases respectively, with 21 bases between them. DNA of the CDR3: TGTGCCAGCAGTAGGATGGGTTCCTCGGCAGGGAATTCACCCCTCCACTTT. The encoded protein is CASSRMGSSAGNSPLHF.

Worth noting for this clonotype: An end of the junction does not agree with germline; a read error may underlie this. This sequence joins TRBV6-2 or TRBV6-3 and TRBJ2-1; D ambiguous. Germline V gene lookup returns CDR1 MNHEY and CDR2 SVGEGT. The CDR3 is 14 amino acids. The CDR3 DNA sequence: TGTACCAGCAGTTGCCGACCCGACGGCATTGAGCAGTTCTTC. It yields the protein CTSSCRPDGIEQFF.

Of note for this clonotype: The junction departs from germline at one end; a sequencing error may be responsible. The chain employs TRBV7-8 and TRBJ2-2, with D perhaps matching TRBD2 (6 bases). CDR1 is SGHVS and CDR2 is FQNEAQ in the germline V gene. The CDR3 sequence is 16 residues long. CDR3 in DNA: TGTACCAGCAGCTTAGGGCGGCGGGAGAACACCGGGGAGCTGTTTTTT. Its protein is CTSSLGRRENTGELFF. Looking up the rest from reference TRBV7-8 and TRBJ2-2 gives the full variable domain: GAGVSQSPRYKVAKRGQDVALRCDPISGHVSLFWYQQALGQGPEFLTYFQNEAQLDKSGLPSDRFFAERPEGSVSTLKIQRTQQEDSAVYLCTSSLGRRENTGELFFGEGSRLTVL.

Regarding this clonotype: Sequence at one end of the junction differs from germline and may be a read error. The CDR3 reads CASSSRGSFNLYGQYF. CDR3 DNA sequence: TGTGCCAGCAGTTCAAGAGGCTCTTTCAACCTCTACGGGCAGTACTTC. The chain combines TRBV11-1 with TRBJ2-7; D unresolved. The CDR3 has 16 residues. Germline V gives CDR1 SGHAT, CDR2 FQDESV (reference sequence).

As concerns this clonotype: The conserved phenylalanine or tryptophan normally closing the CDR3 is absent here, so this likely arose from a read error. This chain links TRBV11-1 with TRBJ2-1; possibly TRBD1 for D (6 bases). Germline V gene sequence: CDR1 SGHAT, CDR2 FQDESV (reference sequence). This CDR3 comprises 12 residues. CDR3 bases: TGTGCCAGCGCAGGGGCTTACAATGGGCAGTTCATC. This sequence encodes CASAGAYNGQFI.

In regard to this clonotype: At one boundary the junction diverges from the germline segment, which might be a read error. V is TRBV29-1 and J is TRBJ1-1, with TRBD1 identical over 7 bases. The CDR3 covers 11 residues. Germline V gene lookup returns CDR1 SQVTM and CDR2 ANQGSEA. The CDR3 nucleotides read TGCAGTTCGGGACAGAACACTGTAGCTTTATTT. This gives the protein CSSGQNTVALF.

Comment on this clonotype: A read error is likely, as this CDR3 ends without the conserved phenylalanine or tryptophan. The chain has TRBV11-2 and TRBJ2-5; the D gene is possibly TRBD1 (6 bases). CDR3 length: 16 amino acids. Germline V lookup: CDR1 SGHAT, CDR2 FQNNGV. The CDR3 DNA reads TGTGCCAGCGGCTTAACAGCAGGGGCCTCGGGGGAGACCCAGTACATC. This codes for CASGLTAGASGETQYI.

Points on this clonotype: This may arise from a read error, as a much more abundant clone is one base away. The chain employs TRBV7-9 and TRBJ1-4, with TRBD1 identical over 8 bases. Looked up from germline, CDR1 is SEHNR and CDR2 is FQNEAQ (reference sequence). V trimming: 7 bases; J trimming: 3 bases; junction bases outside the gene matches: 7. This CDR3 has 15 amino acids. CDR3: CASNYRQGSNEKLFF. The DNA for the CDR3 is TGTGCCAGCAACTACCGACAGGGGTCTAATGAAAAACTGTTTTTT.

In regard to this clonotype: At one boundary the junction diverges from the germline segment, which might be a read error. V is TRBV6-1 and J is TRBJ2-7, with D possibly being TRBD1 (6 bases). The germline gives CDR1 MNHNS, CDR2 SASEGT. CDR3 size: 15 residues. CDR3 bases: TGTGCCAGCAGAGGGAGACAGGAGAGCTCCTACGATCAGTACTTC. Its protein product is CASRGRQESSYDQYF.

There are a few counts of this clonotype. The chain links TRBV13 to TRBJ1-2; weak D call: TRBD1 (6 bases). Germline V gene data show CDR1 as PRHDT and CDR2 as FYEKMQ (reference sequence). V gave up 5 bases and J gave up 5 bases, with 24 bases separating them. CDR3 length: 17 residues. This CDR3 reads CASSPSVLGGGGYGYTF. The CDR3 coding sequence is TGTGCCAGCAGCCCCAGCGTCCTAGGGGGTGGGGGATATGGCTACACCTTC.

V gene TRBV7-6 combines with J gene TRBJ1-5, with D possibly TRBD1 on 6 matching bases. This CDR3 region has 16 residues. Germline CDR1 is SGHVS and CDR2 is FNYEAQ. The V end was cut by 4 bases, the J end by 0 bases, with 13 bases between. The CDR3 region has the DNA TGTGCCAGCAGCTCCCGGGGGCTGAGTAGCAATCAGCCCCAGCATTTT. Its protein is CASSSRGLSSNQPQHF. Combining the CDR3 with reference TRBV7-6 and TRBJ1-5 gives the whole variable domain GAGVSQSPRYKVTKRGQDVALRCDPISGHVSLYWYRQALGQGPEFLTYFNYEAQQDKSGLPNDRFSAERPEGSISTLTIQRTEQRDSAMYRCASSSRGLSSNQPQHFGDGTRLSIL.

As regards this clonotype: The junction shows a germline mismatch at one end, possibly a read error. V is TRBV5-6 and J is TRBJ2-1; 8 bases map to TRBD2. This CDR3 contains 15 residues. Germline CDR1 and CDR2: SGHDT and YYEEEE. The CDR3 sequence is CASSFPNLAGNERFF. The CDR3 nucleotides read TGTGCCAGCAGCTTTCCCAACCTAGCGGGCAATGAGCGGTTCTTC.

On this clonotype: The CDR3 does not end in the conserved phenylalanine or tryptophan, so this is likely a read error. The limits of the CDR3 on the DNA are not certain, so only TCRdb's listed CDR3 is given. The rearrangement joins TRBV28 to TRBJ2-7; the table assigns TRBD1, which was not confirmed against the DNA. Germline CDR1 and CDR2: MDHEN and SYDVKM. Inclusive of both ends, the CDR3 amounts to 14 amino acids. CDR3 residues: CASRRQGTVYEHYS.

Turning to this clonotype: At one boundary the junction diverges from the germline segment, which might be a read error. The chain is built from TRBV28 and TRBJ2-7, with unresolved D. Germline CDR1 and CDR2: MDHEN and SYDVKM. This CDR3 has 15 residues. The CDR3, as DNA: TGTGCCAGCAGTTATTTGCGGAAGAGCTCCTACGAGCAATACTTC. The encoded protein is CASSYLRKSSYEQYF.

The chain has TRBV11-2 and TRBJ2-3; no clear D. Trimming cost V 5 bases and J 6 bases, with 21 bases left between them. The germline gives CDR1 SGHAT, CDR2 FQNNGV. This CDR3 has 16 residues. The CDR3 nucleotides read TGTGCCAGCAGCCAACAACTCATCAACCCCACCGATACGCAGTATTTT. This encodes CASSQQLINPTDTQYF. The full variable domain, its missing parts supplied by reference TRBV11-2 and TRBJ2-3, is EAGVAQSPRYKIIEKRQSVAFWCNPISGHATLYWYQQILGQGPKLLIQFQNNGVVDDSQLPKDRFSAERLKGVDSTLKIQPAKLEDSAVYLCASSQQLINPTDTQYFGPGTRLTVL.

Remarks on this clonotype: A read error may explain this, as a much larger clone is one base away. V is TRBV12-3 or TRBV12-4 and J is TRBJ2-5; no clear D. The CDR3 is 15 amino acids. The V and J ends lost 7 bases and 3 bases respectively, with 18 bases between them. The CDR3 loop is CASNTYPGCEETQYF. The CDR3 DNA reads TGTGCCAGCAACACCTACCCCGGGTGCGAAGAGACCCAGTACTTC.